The 14 T cell receptor beta chains below were found in one sample sequenced in a study of PD-1 blockade in classical Hodgkin lymphoma. Profiled with immunoSEQ multiplex PCR; TCRdb holds only in-frame clones, not every one. Of around 100,000 clones listed, around nine tenths are singletons. The time point denotes: cycle 4 day 1 (C4D1), after less than 7 weeks of nivolumab. Brentuximab vedotin exposure varied among the patients, all of whom had relapsed after autologous stem cell transplantation. The specimen comprised peripheral blood mononuclear cells (PBMCs), sampled before the fourth cycle of nivolumab. The source of these receptors is a human donor with classical Hodgkin lymphoma.

The J gene is TRBJ1-1, the V gene TRBV7-9; TRBD1 aligns across 7 bases. V lost 5 bases to trimming and J lost 5 bases; unmatched junction nucleotides: 8. This CDR3 comprises 14 residues. From germline, CDR1 is SEHNR and CDR2 FQNEAQ (reference sequence). CDR3 DNA: TGTGCCAGCAGCCCGTACTACAGGGGTACTGAAGCTTTCTTT. The encoded protein is CASSPYYRGTEAFF.

In its sample, this clone was seen once. The V and J genes are TRBV28 and TRBJ2-5; the D is unclear. Germline values: CDR1 MDHEN, CDR2 SYDVKM. V lost 6 bases to trimming and J lost 5 bases, with 16 bases between them. This CDR3 contains 14 residues. CDR3: CASRLRMGWETQYF. CDR3 bases: TGTGCCAGCAGACTCAGAATGGGCTGGGAGACCCAGTACTTC.

This chain links TRBV6-5 with TRBJ2-2; 9 bases are shared with TRBD1. The CDR3 covers 16 residues. Germline V gives CDR1 MNHEY, CDR2 SVGAGI. V lost 2 bases, J lost 6 bases, and 7 bases stayed unmatched. The CDR3: CASSYQPGQGAGELFF. The CDR3, as DNA: TGTGCCAGCAGTTACCAACCGGGACAGGGTGCCGGGGAGCTGTTTTTT.

The chain uses TRBV5-6 and TRBJ1-6; D uncertain. V was pared by 1 base and J by 1 base, with 12 bases between. CDR1 and CDR2 (germline): SGHDT, YYEEEE. The CDR3 consists of 17 residues. The CDR3 sequence: CASSLFRQGSYNSPLHF. CDR3 nucleotides: TGTGCCAGCAGCTTGTTCAGGCAAGGATCCTATAATTCACCCCTCCACTTT.

A few counts support this clone. This sequence joins TRBV19 and TRBJ1-4; D possibly corresponds to TRBD1 (6 bases). In germline, CDR1 is LNHDA, CDR2 SQIVND (reference sequence). This CDR3 contains 14 residues. With 1 base removed from V and 8 bases from J, the gap between germline ends came to 11 bases. CDR3 loop: CASSIVPGEEKLFF. For the CDR3, the DNA is TGTGCCAGTAGTATAGTGCCAGGGGAGGAAAAACTGTTTTTT.

The rearrangement uses TRBV5-1 and TRBJ1-4, with 10 bases that match TRBD1. The CDR3 has 16 residues. CDR1 and CDR2 (germline): SGHRS, YFSETQ. Trimming took 0 bases from V and 12 from J; bases not matched to a gene: 11. CDR3 coding DNA: TGCGCCAGCAGCTTGGCCGGACAGGGGGGCCCGGTCGAACTGTTTTTT. Translating gives CASSLAGQGGPVELFF.

The rearrangement joins TRBV19 to TRBJ2-7, with D perhaps TRBD2 (5 bases). CDR3 length equals 15 residues. Germline CDR1 reads LNHDA; CDR2 reads SQIVND (reference sequence). Trimming cost V 3 bases and J 4 bases, with 16 bases left between them. CDR3 loop: CASSMSVARGYEQYF. The CDR3 nucleotides are TGTGCCAGTAGTATGTCGGTAGCTCGGGGATACGAGCAGTACTTC. Drawing the rest from reference TRBV19 and TRBJ2-7, the complete variable domain is DGGITQSPKYLFRKEGQNVTLSCEQNLNHDAMYWYRQDPGQGLRLIYYSQIVNDFQKGDIAEGYSVSREKKESFPLTVTSAQKNPTAFYLCASSMSVARGYEQYFGPGTRLTVT.

In its sample, this clone was seen once. The V and J genes are TRBV6-5 and TRBJ1-1, with a weak D call TRBD1 (5 bases). Germline CDR1 is MNHEY and CDR2 is SVGAGI. This CDR3 region has 13 residues. Trimming left V 6 bases short and J 4 bases short, with 12 bases between. The CDR3 here is CASRGVRGTEAFF. The CDR3 region has the DNA TGTGCCAGCAGGGGGGTTCGTGGCACTGAAGCTTTCTTT.

The sample holds one count of this clone. The sample carries other DNA sequences with the same CDR3. J is TRBJ2-5 and V is TRBV7-9; unclear D gene. CDR1 SEHNR and CDR2 FQNEAQ come from the germline V gene (reference sequence). V was cut by 0 bases and J by 4 bases, with 6 bases left in between. CDR3 length equals 13 residues. CDR3 region: CASSLARVETQYF. DNA of the CDR3: TGTGCCAGCAGCTTAGCCCGGGTAGAGACCCAGTACTTC.

This clone was counted between two and nine times. The V call is TRBV5-1, the J call TRBJ1-2; no clear D gene. Germline values: CDR1 SGHRS, CDR2 YFSETQ. V was shortened by 0 bases and J by 0 bases, with 15 bases between the two germline ends. The length of the CDR3 is 17 residues. CDR3 bases: TGCGCCAGCAGCTTGGCCGTTCAGGCAGTTCCTAACTATGGCTACACCTTC. Protein product: CASSLAVQAVPNYGYTF.

The chain recombines TRBV6-5 with TRBJ1-6; D is unresolved. This CDR3 has 15 amino acids. Germline values: CDR1 MNHEY, CDR2 SVGAGI. Trimming took 0 bases from V and 9 from J, leaving 12 bases between them. The CDR3 is CASSYSEGVPSPLHF. DNA for the CDR3: TGTGCCAGCAGTTACTCGGAGGGCGTACCTTCACCCCTCCACTTT.

The chain recombines TRBV18 with TRBJ1-2, with 7 bases matching TRBD1. With 5 bases clipped from V and 6 bases from J, the junction kept 9 bases outside the gene matches. The CDR3 consists of 14 residues. Germline CDR1 KGHSH, CDR2 LQKENI. This chain's CDR3 is CASSRQGSLDGYTF. The CDR3 bases are TGTGCCAGCTCAAGACAGGGTTCGTTGGATGGCTACACCTTC.

The chain carries TRBV6-6 and TRBJ2-7, with D perhaps TRBD2 (6 bases). Looked up from germline, CDR1 is MNHNY and CDR2 is SVGAGI (reference sequence). The ends were cut back, 7 bases at V and 2 bases at J, with 12 bases in the middle. The CDR3 covers 13 residues. DNA for the CDR3: TGTGCCAGCATGGCCGGGGGAACCTACGAGCAGTACTTC. This sequence encodes CASMAGGTYEQYF.

The chain uses TRBV29-1 and TRBJ1-2; tentative D call: TRBD1 (6 bases). CDR1 is SQVTM, CDR2 ANQGSEA, per germline. The CDR3 runs to 13 residues. Deletions cut 3 bases from V and 6 bases from J, with 14 bases between. The CDR3 sequence is CSVEYLGGDGYTF. CDR3 sequence (DNA): TGCAGCGTTGAGTACTTGGGGGGCGATGGCTACACCTTC. The variable domain in full, completed from reference TRBV29-1 and TRBJ1-2, reads SAVISQKPSRDICQRGTSLTIQCQVDSQVTMMFWYRQQPGQSLTLIATANQGSEATYESGFVIDKFPISRPNLTFSTLTVSNMSPEDSSIYLCSVEYLGGDGYTFGSGTRLTVV.